Each of the 10 T cell receptor beta chains below was sequenced from the same sample in a study of cytomegalovirus exposure and HLA in healthy donors. Primers included in the PCR were 60 Vbeta and 13 Jbeta primers. Using immunoSEQ multiplex PCR, the repertoire was profiled, and TCRdb retains in-frame clones only, with some absent. Here the sample spans over 95,000 clones, around 73% being singletons. Material for sequencing was PBMCs. All receptors derive from a man aged 35-49 years in good health and CMV-seronegative.

This clone occurred once. The gene calls are TRBV18 and TRBJ2-7; 8 nucleotides agree with TRBD1. V trimming: 4 bases; J trimming: 7 bases; junction bases outside the gene matches: 9. Germline loops: CDR1 KGHSH, CDR2 LQKENI. There are 14 residues in the CDR3. The CDR3 sequence: CASSQQGALREQYF. The CDR3 region has the DNA TGTGCCAGCTCACAGCAGGGGGCGTTGAGGGAGCAGTACTTC.

V gene TRBV28 combines with J gene TRBJ2-1, with TRBD1 matching over 8 bases. Germline trimming cut 3 bases from V and 11 bases from J; bases unmatched to any gene: 6. Looked up from germline, CDR1 is MDHEN and CDR2 is SYDVKM. The CDR3 totals 13 residues. CDR3 coding DNA: TGTGCCAGCAGTTTGTTCCGACAGGGGCAGCAGTTCTTC. Protein: CASSLFRQGQQFF.

The chain is built from TRBV7-9 and TRBJ1-1; perhaps TRBD1 as D (5 bases). Germline V gene sequence: CDR1 SEHNR, CDR2 FQNEAQ (reference sequence). The length of the CDR3 is 15 residues. V lost 3 bases and J lost 1, with 12 bases in between. The CDR3 spells CASSFLDRPNTEAFF. CDR3 bases: TGTGCCAGCAGCTTCCTTGACAGACCGAACACTGAAGCTTTCTTT.

The chain is built from TRBV2 and TRBJ1-6, with unresolved D. Deletions cut 3 bases from V and 9 bases from J, with 9 bases between. This CDR3 region has 13 residues. From germline, CDR1 is SNHLY and CDR2 FYNNEI. CDR3 in DNA: TGTGCCAGCAGTGACCCGCGTAGTTCACCCCTCCACTTT. As protein: CASSDPRSSPLHF.

In its sample, this clone was seen a few times. The chain has TRBV6-5 and TRBJ2-7; TRBD2 matches 9 bases. The CDR3 consists of 16 residues. V was clipped by 1 base and J by 2 bases; unmatched bases: 6. The germline CDR1 and CDR2 sequences are MNHEY and SVGAGI. CDR3 sequence reads: CASSYLLAGVPYEQYF. CDR3 DNA: TGTGCCAGCAGTTACTTGTTAGCGGGAGTTCCCTACGAGCAGTACTTC.

This chain joins TRBV9 and TRBJ2-1; tentative D call: TRBD2 (6 bases). Germline loops: CDR1 SGDLS, CDR2 YYNGEE. Between the trimmed V and J ends, which lost 0 bases and 9 bases, there was a span of 7 bases. The CDR3 totals 12 residues. The CDR3 region has the DNA TGTGCCAGCAGCGTAGTCGGGAGTGAGCAGTTCTTC. Translating gives CASSVVGSEQFF.

The chain links TRBV2 to TRBJ2-7; TRBD2 is a possible D gene (6 bases). This CDR3 contains 15 residues. Trimming shortened V by 6 bases and J by 1 base, and 16 bases separated the two germline ends. Germline values: CDR1 SNHLY, CDR2 FYNNEI. CDR3 bases: TGTGCCAGCAGCGACGACAGACTAGGGTCCTACGAGCAGTACTTC. Translated: CASSDDRLGSYEQYF.

This clone came up once. CDR3 in amino acids: CSVPTRGQYGYTF. The CDR3 coding sequence is TGCAGCGTCCCTACCAGGGGCCAGTACGGCTACACCTTC. This chain links TRBV29-1 with TRBJ1-2; D might be TRBD1 (6 bases). CDR1 SQVTM and CDR2 ANQGSEA come from the germline V gene. There are 13 residues in the CDR3. The germline V and J ends were trimmed by 6 bases and 8 bases, with 19 bases remaining between them.

V and J are TRBV7-9 and TRBJ2-2; TRBD2 matches 10 bases. The CDR3 spans 15 residues. Germline loops: CDR1 SEHNR, CDR2 FQNEAQ (reference sequence). J lost 5 bases, V lost 5 bases, and 5 bases had no gene match. The CDR3 region is CASSPFSGRTGELFF. In nucleotides, the CDR3 is TGTGCCAGCAGCCCCTTTAGCGGGAGGACCGGGGAGCTGTTTTTT.

On this clone itself: This CDR3 is also generated by other DNA sequences in the sample. This chain connects TRBV7-9 to TRBJ2-7; D uncertain. The CDR3 runs 13 residues. Per the germline V gene, CDR1 is SEHNR and CDR2 is FQNEAQ (reference sequence). The V gene lost 1 base and the J gene lost 3 bases, with 7 bases spanning the gap. The chain's CDR3 is CASSLGTGYEQYF. DNA of the CDR3: TGTGCCAGCAGCTTAGGAACGGGCTACGAGCAGTACTTC.